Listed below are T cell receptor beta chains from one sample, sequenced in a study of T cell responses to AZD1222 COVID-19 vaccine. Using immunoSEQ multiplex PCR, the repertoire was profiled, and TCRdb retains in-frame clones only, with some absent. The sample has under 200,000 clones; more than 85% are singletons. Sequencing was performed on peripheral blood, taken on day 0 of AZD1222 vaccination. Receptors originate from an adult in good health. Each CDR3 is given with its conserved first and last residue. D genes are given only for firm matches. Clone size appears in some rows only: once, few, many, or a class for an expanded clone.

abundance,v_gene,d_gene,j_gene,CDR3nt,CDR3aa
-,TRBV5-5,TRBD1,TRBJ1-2,TGTGCCAGCAGCTTGAGAACAGGGGAGGGCTACACCTTC,CASSLRTGEGYTF
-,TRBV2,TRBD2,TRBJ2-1,TGTGCCAGCACCCCACGGAGCGGGGGGGTCAATGAGCAGTTCTTC,CASTPRSGGVNEQFF
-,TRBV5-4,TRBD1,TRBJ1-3,TGTGCCAGCAGCTTGGACAGGGGAAGAAGAAACACCATATATTTT,CASSLDRGRRNTIYF
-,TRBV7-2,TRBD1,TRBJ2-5,TGTGCCAGCAGCTTTTTCCAAGGGACAGATCGCCAAGAGACCCAGTACTTC,CASSFFQGTDRQETQYF
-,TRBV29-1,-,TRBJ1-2,TGCAGCGTTGAATACTTAAGTAACTATGGCTACACCTTC,CSVEYLSNYGYTF
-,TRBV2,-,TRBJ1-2,TGTGCCAGCAGTGAATTAAATATGGGGCGGGCCGGGGGCTACACCTTC,CASSELNMGRAGGYTF
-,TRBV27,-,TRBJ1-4,TGTGCCAGCAGTCACGACAGAAATAATGAAAAACTGTTTTTT,CASSHDRNNEKLFF
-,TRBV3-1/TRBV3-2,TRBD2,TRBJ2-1,TGTGCCAGCAGCCTGCATGGCGGGGGTCTGTTCTTC,CASSLHGGGLFF
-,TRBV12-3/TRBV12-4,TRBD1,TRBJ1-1,TGTGCCAGCAGTAGGACAGGTCGAACTGAAGCTTTCTTT,CASSRTGRTEAFF
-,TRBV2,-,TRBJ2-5,TGTGCCAGCAGTGTGCAGGGTATCATGGAGACCCAGTACTTC,CASSVQGIMETQYF
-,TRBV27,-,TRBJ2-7,TGTGCCAGCCTTCAGGTTGGGCTCTACGAGCAGTACTTC,CASLQVGLYEQYF
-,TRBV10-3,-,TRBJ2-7,TGTGCCATCAGACCCACAACTGGTACCTACGAGCAGTACTTC,CAIRPTTGTYEQYF
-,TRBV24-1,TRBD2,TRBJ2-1,TGTGCCACCAGTGAAGCCGGAACTAGCGGGTCGTACAATGAGCAGTTCTTC,CATSEAGTSGSYNEQFF
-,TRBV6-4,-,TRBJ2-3,TGTGCCAGCAGTGCCGGGGCCACAGATACGCAGTATTTT,CASSAGATDTQYF
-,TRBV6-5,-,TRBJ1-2,TGTGCCAGCAGTTCACACTCCAGTCAGGGCTACACCTTC,CASSSHSSQGYTF
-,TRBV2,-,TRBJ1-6,TGTGCCAGCAGTGAAATCAGGCATAATTCACCCCTCCACTTT,CASSEIRHNSPLHF
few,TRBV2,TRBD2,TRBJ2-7,TGTGCCAGCAGCCGACTAGCGGACCCAGCCTACGAGCAGTACTTC,CASSRLADPAYEQYF
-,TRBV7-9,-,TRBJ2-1,TGTGCCAGCAGCTTAGGGCCGACGCACGATGAGCAGTTCTTC,CASSLGPTHDEQFF
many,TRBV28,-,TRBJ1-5,TGTGCCAGCAATAAGCTCCCCGTGGGTCAGCCCCAGCATTTT,CASNKLPVGQPQHF
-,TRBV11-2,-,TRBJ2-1,TGTGCCAGCAGCCGGGTGCACGTGGGTTACAATGAGCAGTTCTTC,CASSRVHVGYNEQFF
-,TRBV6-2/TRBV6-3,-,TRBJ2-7,TGTGCCAGCAGTTACGTCCACTACGAGCAGTACTTC,CASSYVHYEQYF
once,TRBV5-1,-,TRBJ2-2,TGCGCCAGCAGCTTGGCCCAGATCAACACCGGGGAGCTGTTTTTT,CASSLAQINTGELFF
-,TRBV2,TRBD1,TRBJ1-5,TGTGCCAGCAGGGGGGACAGTCCCCAGCCCCAGCATTTT,CASRGDSPQPQHF
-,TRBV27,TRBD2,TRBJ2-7,TGTGCCAGCAGCCGTATCGGACTAGTATCGTACGAGCAGTACTTC,CASSRIGLVSYEQYF
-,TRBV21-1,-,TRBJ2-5,TGTGCCAGCGTATCAGCGGGGGCGGGAGAGACCCAGTACTTC,CASVSAGAGETQYF
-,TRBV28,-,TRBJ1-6,TGTGCCAGCAGTAGTAGCTCCTATAATTCACCCCTCCACTTT,CASSSSSYNSPLHF
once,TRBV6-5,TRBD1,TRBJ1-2,TGTGCCAGCAGCCCCTGGACAGGGGGAAATGGCTACACCTTC,CASSPWTGGNGYTF
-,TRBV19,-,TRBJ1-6,TGTGCCAGTGCAGGACAACGAAATTCACCCCTCCACTTT,CASAGQRNSPLHF
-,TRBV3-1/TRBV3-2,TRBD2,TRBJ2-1,TGTGCCAGCCACCAAGAGATAGCGGGAGCGGACAATGAGCAGTTCTTC,CASHQEIAGADNEQFF
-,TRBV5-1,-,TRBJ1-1,TGCGCCAGCAGCTTACGTCTAGGAAAGGATACTGAAGCTTTCTTT,CASSLRLGKDTEAFF
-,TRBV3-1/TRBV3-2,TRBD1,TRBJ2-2,TGTGCCAGCAGCCAAGAAAGAAGACAGGGACCCGGGGAGCTGTTTTTT,CASSQERRQGPGELFF
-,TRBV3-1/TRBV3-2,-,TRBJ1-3,TGTGCCAGCAGCCAAACGGGAGGGTCTGGAAACACCATATATTTT,CASSQTGGSGNTIYF
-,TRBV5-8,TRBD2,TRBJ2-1,TGTGCCAGCAGCACCCCGGGACTAGCGGGTCCCCGTGGATCGCCTGAGCAGTTCTTC,CASSTPGLAGPRGSPEQFF
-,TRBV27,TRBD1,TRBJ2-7,TGTGCCAGCAGAACCGGGACAGGGATTTTTTACGAGCAGTACTTC,CASRTGTGIFYEQYF
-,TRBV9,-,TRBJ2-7,TGTGCCAGCAGCGTAGCTACGGGTGCCCACGAGCAGTACTTC,CASSVATGAHEQYF
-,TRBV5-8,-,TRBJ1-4,TGTGCCAGCAGCATCGGACAGACCCCTAATGAAAAACTGTTTTTT,CASSIGQTPNEKLFF
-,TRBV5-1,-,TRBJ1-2,TGCGCCAGCAGCCCCGGGGGGCAGGCCTATGGCTACACCTTC,CASSPGGQAYGYTF
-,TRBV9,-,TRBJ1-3,TGTGCCAGCAGCGTAGGATCCGGGCAACGCTCTGGAAACACCATATATTTT,CASSVGSGQRSGNTIYF
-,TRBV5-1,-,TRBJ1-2,TGCGCCAGCAGCTTGGGGGCCGGGGGAGGAGCTGGCTACACCTTC,CASSLGAGGGAGYTF
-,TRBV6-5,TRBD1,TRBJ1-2,TGTGCCAGCAGTTACACCTCCTACAGGGGAGTTAGGACCTTC,CASSYTSYRGVRTF
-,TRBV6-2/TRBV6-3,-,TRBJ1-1,TGTGCCAGCAGTTACTCGAAAAGGATAACCCCTGAAGCTTTCTTT,CASSYSKRITPEAFF
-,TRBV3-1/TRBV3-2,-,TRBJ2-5,TGTGCCAGCAGCCTCGACAGTAAAGAGACCCAGTACTTC,CASSLDSKETQYF
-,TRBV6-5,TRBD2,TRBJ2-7,TGTGCCAGCAGTTACGGGACTAGGCACTACGAGCAGTACTTC,CASSYGTRHYEQYF
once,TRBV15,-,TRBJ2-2,TGTGCCACCAGCAGCGAAGTGAACACCGGGGAGCTGTTTTTT,CATSSEVNTGELFF
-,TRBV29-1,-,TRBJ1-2,TGCAGCGTTGAAGTCCCTCCTACAGGGTGGGATGGCTACACCTTC,CSVEVPPTGWDGYTF
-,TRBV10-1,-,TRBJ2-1,TGCGCCAGCAGTGAGTCGAGCGGGCTCCGATACAATGAGCAGTTCTTC,CASSESSGLRYNEQFF
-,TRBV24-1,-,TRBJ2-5,TGTGCCACCAGTGCACTGACGGACGCAGGGGAGACCCAGTACTTC,CATSALTDAGETQYF
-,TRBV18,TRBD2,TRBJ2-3,TGTGCCAGCTCACCGGGAACGGGAGGGACAGATACGCAGTATTTT,CASSPGTGGTDTQYF